The clone carrying this T cell receptor beta chain appeared a few times. The data derive from a study of blood T cells in healthy people across ages. Then a second PCR, running roughly 7 to 11 cycles, was carried out with a sample-barcoded 5' primer and a J-beta primer mix. One entry per CDR3 protein results from TCRdb running MiXCR on the 5' RACE reads. The sample holds over a million distinct CDR3 sequences, 20% to 25% seen once. In addition, the sample was reused for a study of T cells of mothers and their children.

This TCR came from a girl aged 2 to 10 in good health. Material: blood.

The CDR3 DNA reads as TGCGCCAGCAGCCCCGGGGGGCAGGGAAACCAGCCCCAGCATTTT. Encoded protein: CASSPGGQGNQPQHF. The chain combines TRBV5-1 with TRBJ1-5, with D possibly being TRBD1 (6 bases). V was pared by 4 bases and J by 7 bases, with 18 bases between. The CDR3 sequence is 15 residues long. Germline-derived CDR1 and CDR2 are SGHRS and YFSETQ.